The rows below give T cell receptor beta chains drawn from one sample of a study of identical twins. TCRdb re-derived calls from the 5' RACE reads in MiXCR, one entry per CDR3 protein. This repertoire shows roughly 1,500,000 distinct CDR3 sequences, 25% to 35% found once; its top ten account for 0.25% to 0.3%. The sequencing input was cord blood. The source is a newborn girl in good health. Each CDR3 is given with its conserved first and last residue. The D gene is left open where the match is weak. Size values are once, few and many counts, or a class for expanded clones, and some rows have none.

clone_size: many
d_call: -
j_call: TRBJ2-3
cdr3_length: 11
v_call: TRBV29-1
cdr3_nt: TGCAGCGTTGACAGGACAGATACGCAGTATTTT
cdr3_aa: CSVDRTDTQYF

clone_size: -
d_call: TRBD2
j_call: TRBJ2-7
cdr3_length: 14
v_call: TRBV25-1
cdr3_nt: TGTGCCAGCAGTGAATCCTCGGGAGGGCCCGAGCAGTACTTC
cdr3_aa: CASSESSGGPEQYF

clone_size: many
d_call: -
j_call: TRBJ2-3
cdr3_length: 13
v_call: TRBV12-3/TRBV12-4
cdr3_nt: TGTGCCAGCAGCCGACTAGGTACAGATACGCAGTATTTT
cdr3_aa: CASSRLGTDTQYF

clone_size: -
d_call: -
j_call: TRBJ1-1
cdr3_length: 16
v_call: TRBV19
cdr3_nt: TGTGCCAGTAGTATAGATGGGCCGGCGGGGTACACTGAAGCTTTCTTT
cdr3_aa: CASSIDGPAGYTEAFF

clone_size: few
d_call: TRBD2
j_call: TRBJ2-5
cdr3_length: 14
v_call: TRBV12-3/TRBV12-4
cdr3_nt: TGTGCCAGCAGTTTTTTCTCGGGAGGGGAGACCCAGTACTTC
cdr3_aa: CASSFFSGGETQYF

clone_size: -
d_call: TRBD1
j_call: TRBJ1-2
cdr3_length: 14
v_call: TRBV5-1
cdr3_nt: TGCGCCGGCAGCACACCTCACAGGGGCGAGGGCTACACCTTC
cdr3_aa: CAGSTPHRGEGYTF

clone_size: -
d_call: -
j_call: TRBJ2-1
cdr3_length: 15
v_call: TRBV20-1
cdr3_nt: TGCAGTGCTAGAGTCGTCAGCGGGTACTACAATGAGCAGTTCTTC
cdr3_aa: CSARVVSGYYNEQFF

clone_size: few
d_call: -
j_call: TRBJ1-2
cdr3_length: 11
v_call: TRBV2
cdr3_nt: TGTGCCAGACGGAGGGTCTATGGCTACACCTTC
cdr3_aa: CARRRVYGYTF

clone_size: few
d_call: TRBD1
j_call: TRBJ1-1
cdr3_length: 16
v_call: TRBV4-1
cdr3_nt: TGCGCCAGCAGCCCTCGGACAGGGGGGCTGAACACTGAAGCTTTCTTT
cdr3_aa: CASSPRTGGLNTEAFF

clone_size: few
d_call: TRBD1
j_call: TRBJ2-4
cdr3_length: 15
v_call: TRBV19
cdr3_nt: TGTGCCAGTAGTCGTCCCGGGACAGGGTTTTACATTCAGTACTTC
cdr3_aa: CASSRPGTGFYIQYF

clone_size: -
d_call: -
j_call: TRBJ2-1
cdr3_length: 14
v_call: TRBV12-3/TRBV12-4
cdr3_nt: TGTGCCAGCAGTTTAAGGAGGAAAGACAATGAGCAGTTCTTC
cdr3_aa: CASSLRRKDNEQFF

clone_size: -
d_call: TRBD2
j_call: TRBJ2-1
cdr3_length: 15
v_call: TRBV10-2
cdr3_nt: TGCGCCAGCAGTGAACCGGGACTACCTTACAATGAGCAGTTCTTC
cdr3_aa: CASSEPGLPYNEQFF

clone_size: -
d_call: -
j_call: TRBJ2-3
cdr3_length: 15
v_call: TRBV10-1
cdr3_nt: TGCGCCAGCAGTGACGGAGCGTTGGTGGCAGATACGCAGTATTTT
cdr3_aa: CASSDGALVADTQYF

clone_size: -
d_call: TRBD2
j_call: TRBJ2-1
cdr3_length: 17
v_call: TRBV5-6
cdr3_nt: TGTGCCAGCGGGCGGGACTCAGCGGGAGCTGACCACAATGAGCAGTTCTTC
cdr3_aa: CASGRDSAGADHNEQFF

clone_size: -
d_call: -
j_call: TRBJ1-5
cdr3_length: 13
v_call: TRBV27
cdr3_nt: TGTGCCAGCAGCCGATGGGGGGAGAAGCCCCAGCATTTT
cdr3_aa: CASSRWGEKPQHF

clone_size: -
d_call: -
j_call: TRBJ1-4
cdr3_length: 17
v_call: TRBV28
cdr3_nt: TGTGCCAGCAGCCCCCGCGTGTCCGGGGTTCGATCCGGAAAACTGTTTTTT
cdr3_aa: CASSPRVSGVRSGKLFF

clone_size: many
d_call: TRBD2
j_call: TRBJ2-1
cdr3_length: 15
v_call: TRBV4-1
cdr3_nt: TGCGCCAGCAGCCAAGGACTAGCGGGAGACAATGAGCAGTTCTTC
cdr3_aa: CASSQGLAGDNEQFF

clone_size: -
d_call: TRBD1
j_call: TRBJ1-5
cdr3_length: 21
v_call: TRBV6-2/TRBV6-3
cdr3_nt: TGTGCCAGCAGTTACTCACGTCGCAGGGATGTAGGGACAGGGCCCGATCAGCCCCAGCATTTT
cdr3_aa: CASSYSRRRDVGTGPDQPQHF

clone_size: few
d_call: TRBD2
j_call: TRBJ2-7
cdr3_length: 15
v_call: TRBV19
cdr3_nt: TGTGCCAGTAGTATCTTCCTAGCGGGGGCCTACGAGCAGTACTTC
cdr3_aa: CASSIFLAGAYEQYF

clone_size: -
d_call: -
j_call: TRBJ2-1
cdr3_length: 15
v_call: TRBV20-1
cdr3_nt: TGCAGTGCGGACCTAGTGGGGACCAGGGGCAATGAGCAGTTCTTC
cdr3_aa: CSADLVGTRGNEQFF

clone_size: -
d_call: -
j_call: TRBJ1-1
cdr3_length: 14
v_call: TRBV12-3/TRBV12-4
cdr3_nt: TGTGCCAGCAGTTTCCCCCAGAGGCGCACTGAAGCTTTCTTT
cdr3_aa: CASSFPQRRTEAFF

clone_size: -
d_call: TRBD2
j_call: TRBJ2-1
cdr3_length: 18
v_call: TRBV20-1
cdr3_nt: TGCAGTGCTAGAGCCGGGACTAGCGGGAGGGCCGGGTACAATGAGCAGTTCTTC
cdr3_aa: CSARAGTSGRAGYNEQFF

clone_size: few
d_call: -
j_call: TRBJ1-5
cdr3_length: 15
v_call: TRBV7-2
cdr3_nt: TGTGCCAGCAGCCCCGAAGAACTGACTAGTCAGCCCCAGCATTTT
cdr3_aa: CASSPEELTSQPQHF

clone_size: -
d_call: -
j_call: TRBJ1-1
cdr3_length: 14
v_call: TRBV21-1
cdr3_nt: TGTGCCAGCAGCAAAGAGGAGGAGAACACTGAAGCTTTCTTT
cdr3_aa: CASSKEEENTEAFF

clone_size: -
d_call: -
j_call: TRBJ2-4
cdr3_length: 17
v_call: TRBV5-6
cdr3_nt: TGTGCCAGCAGCTTACGACCGATAAAGCTAGCCAAAAACATTCAGTACTTC
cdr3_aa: CASSLRPIKLAKNIQYF

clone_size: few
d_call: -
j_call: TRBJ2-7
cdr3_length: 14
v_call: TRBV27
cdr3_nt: TGTGCCAGCAGGATCCGGGTATTCTCCTACGAGCAGTACTTC
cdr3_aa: CASRIRVFSYEQYF

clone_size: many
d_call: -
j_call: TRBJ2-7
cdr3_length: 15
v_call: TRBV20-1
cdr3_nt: TGCAGTGCTAGAGATGGGGAAACCCTCCCCTACGAGCAGTACTTC
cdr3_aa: CSARDGETLPYEQYF

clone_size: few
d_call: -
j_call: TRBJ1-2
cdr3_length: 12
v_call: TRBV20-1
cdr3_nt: TGCAGTGTGGGGCACCTCAACTATGGCTACACCTTC
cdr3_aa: CSVGHLNYGYTF

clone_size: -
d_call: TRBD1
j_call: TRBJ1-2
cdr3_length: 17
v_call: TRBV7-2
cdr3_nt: TGTGCCAGCAGCTTAGCGCTAAGGGGCAGGGGGAACTATGGCTACACCTTC
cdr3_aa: CASSLALRGRGNYGYTF

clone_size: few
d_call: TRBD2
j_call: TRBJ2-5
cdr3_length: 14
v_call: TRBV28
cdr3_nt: TGTGCCAGCAGTTCCCTTTGGGGGGGGGAGACCCAGTACTTC
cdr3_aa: CASSSLWGGETQYF

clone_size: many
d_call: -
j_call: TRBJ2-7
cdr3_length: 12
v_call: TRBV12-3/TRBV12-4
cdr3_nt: TGTGCCAGCAGCCCCACTAGGACCGAGCAGTACTTC
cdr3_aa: CASSPTRTEQYF

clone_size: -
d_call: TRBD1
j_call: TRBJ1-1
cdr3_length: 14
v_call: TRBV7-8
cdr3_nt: TGTGCCAGCAGCTCTCGACAGGGTTTGACTGAAGCTTTCTTT
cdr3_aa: CASSSRQGLTEAFF

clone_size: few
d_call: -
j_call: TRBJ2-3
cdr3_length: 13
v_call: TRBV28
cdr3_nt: TGTGCCAGCAGTTTTGGGGATAGAGATACGCAGTATTTT
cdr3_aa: CASSFGDRDTQYF

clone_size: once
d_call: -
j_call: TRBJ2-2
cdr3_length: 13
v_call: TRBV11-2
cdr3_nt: TGTGCCAGCGGTATAGGGAACACCGGGGAGCTGTTTTTT
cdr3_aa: CASGIGNTGELFF

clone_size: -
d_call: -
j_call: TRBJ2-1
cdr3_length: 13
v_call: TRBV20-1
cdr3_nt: TGCAGTGCTAGACCAACCTACAACAATGAGCAGTTCTTC
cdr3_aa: CSARPTYNNEQFF

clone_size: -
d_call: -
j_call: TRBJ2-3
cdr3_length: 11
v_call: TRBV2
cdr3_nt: TGTGCCAGCAGGCAGCCCGATACGCAGTATTTT
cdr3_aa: CASRQPDTQYF

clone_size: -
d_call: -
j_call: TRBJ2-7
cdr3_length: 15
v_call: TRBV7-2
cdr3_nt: TGTGCCAGCAGCTTGAGGGGTACTCCCTTATACGAGCAGTACTTC
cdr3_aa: CASSLRGTPLYEQYF